This T cell receptor beta chain comes out of a study of tumor-infiltrating lymphocytes in oesophageal squamous cell carcinoma. TCRdb passed the PCR reads through MiXCR, listing each CDR3 protein once. The sample carries more than 10,000 distinct CDR3 sequences, 52% recorded once. Material: esophageal tumor tissue. The receptor comes from a female donor with esophageal squamous cell carcinoma.

CDR3 in amino acids: CASGRGSSYNEQFF. The CDR3 DNA is TGTGCCAGCGGAAGAGGGAGTTCCTACAATGAGCAGTTCTTC. V gene TRBV7-9 combines with J gene TRBJ2-4; D may be TRBD2 (5 bases). The DNA end is more similar to TRBJ2-1, so the J call may be wrong. Germline CDR1 and CDR2: SEHNR and FQNEAQ (reference sequence). This CDR3 comprises 14 residues.